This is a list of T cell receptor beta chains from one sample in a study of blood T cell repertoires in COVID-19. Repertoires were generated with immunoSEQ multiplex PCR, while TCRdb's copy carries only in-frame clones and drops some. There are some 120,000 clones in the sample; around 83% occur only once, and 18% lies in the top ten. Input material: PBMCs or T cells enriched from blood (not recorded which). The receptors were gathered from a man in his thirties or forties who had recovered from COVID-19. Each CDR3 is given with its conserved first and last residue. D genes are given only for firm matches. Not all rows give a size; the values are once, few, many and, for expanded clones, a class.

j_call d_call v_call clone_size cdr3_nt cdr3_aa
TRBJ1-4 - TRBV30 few TGTGCCTGGAGTGGTACAGGGCGAGAAGAAAAACTGTTTTTT CAWSGTGREEKLFF
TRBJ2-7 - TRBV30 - TGTGCCTGGAGTGGTATTACAAGCTCCTACGAGCAGTACTTC CAWSGITSSYEQYF
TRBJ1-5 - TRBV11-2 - TGTGCCAGCAGCAGGGAGTCGGGGGGCAATCAGCCCCAGCATTTT CASSRESGGNQPQHF
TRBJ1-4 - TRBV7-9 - TGTGCCAGCAGCAGCCAGGGGTTTAATGAAAAACTGTTTTTT CASSSQGFNEKLFF
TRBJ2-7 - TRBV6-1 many TGTGCCAGCAGTGAAGAGAGGCGCCGGACATTCCCTACCTACGAGCAGTACTTC CASSEERRRTFPTYEQYF
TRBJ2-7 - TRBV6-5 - TGTGCCAGCGGGAACCAGGAGGGTGGGCAGTACTTC CASGNQEGGQYF
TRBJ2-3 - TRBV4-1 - TGCGCCAGCAGCCAAGAAATGGGTTTGGGGCCAGATACGCAGTATTTT CASSQEMGLGPDTQYF
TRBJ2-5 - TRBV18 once TGTGCCAGCTCACCATGGCGGGATAAAGAGACCCAGTACTTC CASSPWRDKETQYF
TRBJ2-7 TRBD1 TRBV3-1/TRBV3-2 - TGTGCCAGCAGACGGACAGGGGTCGTCGACGAGCAGTACTTC CASRRTGVVDEQYF
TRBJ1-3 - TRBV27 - TGTGCCAGCAGGGGAGGGGAAGCCGGAAACACCATATATTTT CASRGGEAGNTIYF
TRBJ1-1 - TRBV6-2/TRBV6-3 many TGTGCCAGCAGTTACGTCGGTGGAGGGTATCAGTCGGGGGACACTGAAGCTTTCTTT CASSYVGGGYQSGDTEAFF
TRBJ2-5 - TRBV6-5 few TGTGCCAGCAGCCAGGGTGAAAAAGAGACCCAGTACTTC CASSQGEKETQYF
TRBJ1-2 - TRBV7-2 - TGTGCCAGCAGCCCCGGAGTGGGGAGCTATGGCTACACCTTC CASSPGVGSYGYTF
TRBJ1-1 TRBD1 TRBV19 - TGTGCCAGTAGTACCGCGGAGGGGGCGAACACTGAAGCTTTCTTT CASSTAEGANTEAFF
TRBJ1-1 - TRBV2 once TGTGCCAGCAGTCCCCCCGGCCAAAGGGGGACTGAAGCTTTCTTT CASSPPGQRGTEAFF
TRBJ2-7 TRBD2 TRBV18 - TGTGCCAGCTCACCACTAGCGGGAGTTGAGCAGTACTTC CASSPLAGVEQYF
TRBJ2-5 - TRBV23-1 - TGCGCCAGCAGTCCCCGACTAGAAGAGACCCAGTACTTC CASSPRLEETQYF
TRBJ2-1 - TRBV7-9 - TGTGCCAGCAGCTACCCCCTCCTTGCGGACAATGAGCAGTTCTTC CASSYPLLADNEQFF
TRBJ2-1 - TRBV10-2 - TGCGCCAGCAGTGAGACCGACCGACTGGGTGAGCAGTTCTTC CASSETDRLGEQFF
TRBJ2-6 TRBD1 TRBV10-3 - TGTGCCATCAGCACGGGACAGGGCAAATCTGGGGCCAACGTCCTGACTTTC CAISTGQGKSGANVLTF
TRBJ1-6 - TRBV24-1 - TGTGCCACCTCGGGTATCGTTCTAAGACCACCCCTCCACTTT CATSGIVLRPPLHF
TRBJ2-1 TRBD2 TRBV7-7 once TGTGCTAGCAGCTTAGGGATTGGCGGGGGAAGCAATGAGCAGTTCTTC CASSLGIGGGSNEQFF
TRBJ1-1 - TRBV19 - TGTGCCAGTAGTGATACCCTCCCCGGGTACATGAACACTGAAGCTTTCTTT CASSDTLPGYMNTEAFF
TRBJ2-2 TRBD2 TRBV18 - TGTGCCAGCTCACCACTAGGGACTAGCAACACCGGGGAGCTGTTTTTT CASSPLGTSNTGELFF
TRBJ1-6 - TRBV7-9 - TGTGCCAGCAGCGAAGGGGGGGCCTTCCACTTT CASSEGGAFHF
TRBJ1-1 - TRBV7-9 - TGTGCCAGCAGCCACGGGACACCGAACACTGAAGCTTTCTTT CASSHGTPNTEAFF
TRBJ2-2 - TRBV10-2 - TGCGCCAGCAGTGAGATCAGAATGAACACCGGGGAGCTGTTTTTT CASSEIRMNTGELFF
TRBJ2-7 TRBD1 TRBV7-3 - TGTGCCAGCAGCTTGGCCGGGACAGGGGACCACGAGCAGTACTTC CASSLAGTGDHEQYF
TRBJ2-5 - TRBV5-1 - TGCGCCAGCAACACTATGCCCACAGGGAACATTCAAGAGACCCAGTACTTC CASNTMPTGNIQETQYF
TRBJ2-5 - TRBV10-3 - TGTGCCACCTCCCCGGACGCCCAGGGGACCCAGTACTTC CATSPDAQGTQYF
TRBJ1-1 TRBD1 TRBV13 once TGTGCCAGCAGCCCCACAGGGGGAGGCTCTGAAGCTTTCTTT CASSPTGGGSEAFF
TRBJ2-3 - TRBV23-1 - TGCGCCAGCAGTCAATCGAATCTTTCTGAGTTCCGCTTCTCTTCGACAGATACGCAGTATTTT CASSQSNLSEFRFSSTDTQYF
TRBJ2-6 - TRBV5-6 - TGTGCCAGCAGCTTGACAGCCTCTGGGGCCAACGTCCTGACTTTC CASSLTASGANVLTF
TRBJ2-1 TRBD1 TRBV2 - TGTGCCAGCAGCTTGGGGCAGGGGGCCGCCAATGAGCAGTTCTTC CASSLGQGAANEQFF